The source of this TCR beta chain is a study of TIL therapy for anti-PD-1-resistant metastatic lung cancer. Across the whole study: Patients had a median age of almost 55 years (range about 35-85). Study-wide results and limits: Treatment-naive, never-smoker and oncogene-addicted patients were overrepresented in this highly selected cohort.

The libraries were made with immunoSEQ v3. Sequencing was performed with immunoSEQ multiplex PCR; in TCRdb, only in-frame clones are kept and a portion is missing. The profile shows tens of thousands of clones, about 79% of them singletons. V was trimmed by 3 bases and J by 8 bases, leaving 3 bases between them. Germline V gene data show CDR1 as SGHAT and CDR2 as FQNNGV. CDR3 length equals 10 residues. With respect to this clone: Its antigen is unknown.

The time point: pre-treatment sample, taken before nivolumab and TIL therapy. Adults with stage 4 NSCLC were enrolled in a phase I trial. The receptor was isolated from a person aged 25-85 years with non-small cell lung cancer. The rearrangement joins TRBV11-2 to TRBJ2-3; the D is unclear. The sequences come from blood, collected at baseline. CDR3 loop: CASSLTTQYF. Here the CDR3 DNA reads TGTGCCAGCAGCTTGACTACGCAGTATTTT.